One and the same sample provided the 30 T cell receptor beta chains below, sequenced in a study of T cell responses to AZD1222 COVID-19 vaccine (dated by TCRdb to the early 2020s). Libraries came from the immunoSEQ multiplex PCR assay. As stored in TCRdb, this immuneACCESS dataset retains in-frame rearrangements with V and J assigned. A fraction of the clones does not appear; measured against another copy, unresolved V genes explain less than half of the discrepancy, and the remainder lacks a known reason. This sample has more than 70,000 clones in its table, and approximately 86% of those were observed once. Approximately 7.9% of the sample is in the top ten clones. This sample's time point label indicates: baseline before first vaccination. Here the sequenced sample was peripheral blood, taken on day 0 of AZD1222 vaccination. These receptors were obtained from an adult in good health.

Here the CDR3 DNA reads TGTGCCAGCTCACCATGGGGGTCGGGGTCTACGATTGAAGCTTTCTTT. It translates to CASSPWGSGSTIEAFF. The chain uses TRBV18 and TRBJ1-1, with D perhaps TRBD1 (5 bases). The CDR3 is 16 amino acids. V was clipped by 2 bases and J by 7 bases, with 20 bases between them. Germline V CDR1 and CDR2: KGHSH, LQKENI.

This chain uses TRBV27 with TRBJ1-1; D is unclear. Germline CDR1 reads MNHEY; CDR2 reads SMNVEV (reference sequence). The germline V and J ends were trimmed by 6 bases and 0 bases, with 14 bases remaining between them. The CDR3 is 15 amino acids. The DNA of the CDR3 is TGTGCCAGCAGCCCCGTATCGGAGCTGAACACTGAAGCTTTCTTT. It codes for CASSPVSELNTEAFF.

The rearrangement joins TRBV6-2 or TRBV6-3 to TRBJ1-6; D is uncertain. The CDR3 contains 13 residues. Looked up from germline, CDR1 is MNHEY and CDR2 is SVGEGT. Trimming left V 5 bases short and J 7 bases short, with 9 bases between. The CDR3 sequence is CASSNDGNSPLHF. The CDR3, as DNA: TGTGCCAGCAGTAACGACGGGAATTCACCCCTCCACTTT.

V usage is TRBV6-5 and J usage is TRBJ2-5; the D is unclear. In germline, CDR1 is MNHEY, CDR2 SVGAGI. V shed 6 bases and J shed 2 bases, with 1 base lying between them. This CDR3 has 10 amino acids. This chain's CDR3 is CASRQETQYF. The DNA of the CDR3 is TGTGCCAGCAGACAAGAGACCCAGTACTTC.

The genes are TRBV9 and TRBJ1-3; tentatively, D is TRBD1 (6 bases). There are 14 residues in the CDR3. The germline CDR1 and CDR2 sequences are SGDLS and YYNGEE. V dropped 4 bases and J dropped 0 bases, with 8 bases sitting between them. In nucleotides, the CDR3 is TGTGCCAGCAGCAGGACAGCCTCTGGAAACACCATATATTTT. As protein: CASSRTASGNTIYF.

The chain has TRBV3-1 (or the pseudogene TRBV3-2) and TRBJ1-5, with 10 bases identical to TRBD1. The CDR3 is made up of 15 amino acids. Germline trimming cut 2 bases from V and 4 bases from J; bases unmatched to any gene: 2. CDR1 is LGHDT, CDR2 YNNKEL, per germline (reference sequence). Written as DNA, the CDR3 is TGTGCCAGCAGCCAAAGGGACAGGGGTAATCAGCCCCAGCATTTT. The encoded protein is CASSQRDRGNQPQHF.

This chain uses TRBV6-2 or TRBV6-3 with TRBJ2-7; TRBD2 matches 10 bases. V dropped 5 bases and J dropped 2; count of bases not matched to a gene: 18. The germline V gene has CDR1 MNHEY and CDR2 SVGEGT. The CDR3 is made up of 19 amino acids. The CDR3 DNA reads TGTGCCAGCAGTCACCCGATCGGGTCGGCTAGCGGGAGAGCCTACGAGCAGTACTTC. Its translation is CASSHPIGSASGRAYEQYF.

The rearrangement uses TRBV28 and TRBJ1-2; TRBD1 agrees at 8 bases. CDR3 length: 16 amino acids. J gave up 8 bases and V 3 bases, and 14 bases lay outside the gene matches. Germline loops: CDR1 MDHEN, CDR2 SYDVKM. The DNA of the CDR3 is TGTGCCAGCAGTTTTACCCCAATAACAGGGGGAAGGGGCTACACCTTC. Amino acids: CASSFTPITGGRGYTF.

The rearrangement joins TRBV5-4 to TRBJ2-3; D remains unclear. CDR1 is SGHNT, CDR2 YYREEE, per germline (reference sequence). The V gene lost 1 base and the J gene lost 2 bases, with 11 bases spanning the gap. The CDR3 contains 15 residues. The CDR3 nucleotides are TGTGCCAGCAGCTTGAATAGAGCAGACACAGATACGCAGTATTTT. Translated: CASSLNRADTDTQYF.

V gene TRBV6-6 combines with J gene TRBJ1-1; TRBD1 might be the D (6 bases). Germline CDR1 MNHNY, CDR2 SVGAGI (reference sequence). Trimming left V 5 bases short and J 1 base short, with 23 bases between. CDR3 length: 18 residues. CDR3: CASSPLGLIGQSNTEAFF. The CDR3 DNA is TGTGCCAGCAGTCCCTTGGGGCTAATCGGACAGTCGAACACTGAAGCTTTCTTT.

This chain joins TRBV11-3 and TRBJ2-7; 9 nucleotides align to TRBD2. This CDR3 contains 15 residues. V shed 1 base and J 3 bases; nucleotides not matched to a gene: 4. The V gene's germline CDR1 is SGHNT and CDR2 YENEEA. CDR3 residues: CASSLGLAVSYEQYF. DNA for the CDR3: TGTGCCAGCAGCTTAGGACTAGCGGTGAGCTACGAGCAGTACTTC.

The V and J genes are TRBV11-2 and TRBJ1-4; D perhaps matches TRBD1 (5 bases). Germline V gives CDR1 SGHAT, CDR2 FQNNGV. The CDR3 consists of 15 residues. Deletions cut 2 bases from V and 4 bases from J, with 11 bases between. CDR3 protein: CASSLSGHFNEKLFF. For the CDR3, the DNA is TGTGCCAGCAGCTTATCCGGACATTTTAATGAAAAACTGTTTTTT.

The genes are TRBV9 and TRBJ2-1; 12 nucleotides align to TRBD2. The CDR3 totals 17 residues. Trimming removed 1 base from V and 7 bases from J; junction bases left unmatched: 9. Germline CDR1 SGDLS, CDR2 YYNGEE. The CDR3 DNA follows: TGTGCCAGCAGCGTACAGGCTAGCGGGAGGGGCCGGAATGAGCAGTTCTTC. It codes for CASSVQASGRGRNEQFF.

The rearrangement joins TRBV28 to TRBJ1-2; tentatively, D is TRBD1 (6 bases). CDR1 and CDR2 from the germline V gene are MDHEN and SYDVKM. This CDR3 contains 12 residues. The V and J ends lost 4 bases and 8 bases respectively, with 11 bases between them. The CDR3, as DNA: TGTGCCAGCAGTTCAAGGACAGCCGGCTACACCTTC. This encodes CASSSRTAGYTF.

The chain has TRBV28 and TRBJ2-7; either TRBD1 or TRBD2 may fit D (5 bases each). The germline CDR1 and CDR2 sequences are MDHEN and SYDVKM. This CDR3 region has 11 residues. V lost 11 bases to trimming and J lost 7 bases, with 15 bases between them. CDR3 coding DNA: TGTGCCTGCTCCGGGGCCGCAGAGCAGTACTTC. As protein: CACSGAAEQYF.

The chain carries TRBV7-2 and TRBJ1-1; D call uncertain. V shed 2 bases and J shed 1 base, with 14 bases lying between them. The CDR3 extends over 16 amino acids. The germline CDR1 and CDR2 sequences are SGHTA and FQGNSA. CDR3 loop: CASSLREGGRNTEAFF. CDR3 in DNA: TGTGCCAGCAGCTTACGGGAGGGAGGGAGGAACACTGAAGCTTTCTTT.

The CDR3 loop is CASSYSTGAGANVLTF. The CDR3 DNA is TGTGCCAGCAGTTACTCGACGGGTGCCGGGGCCAACGTCCTGACTTTC. The chain joins TRBV6-5 to TRBJ2-6; D is unclear. Per germline, CDR1 MNHEY and CDR2 SVGAGI. Trimming took 0 bases from V and 4 from J, leaving 10 bases between them. This CDR3 comprises 16 residues.

V is TRBV14 and J is TRBJ2-3, with a tentative D call TRBD1 (6 bases). Germline V lookup: CDR1 SGHDN, CDR2 FVKESK. V gave up 1 base and J gave up 6 bases, with 17 bases separating them. The CDR3 is 16 amino acids. The CDR3 sequence: CASSQVRGGASDTQYF. CDR3 nucleotides: TGTGCCAGCAGCCAAGTCCGTGGGGGCGCATCCGATACGCAGTATTTT.

The rearrangement uses TRBV19 and TRBJ2-7; D call uncertain. This CDR3 is 14 amino acids long. The V gene lost 3 bases and the J gene lost 1 base, with 10 bases spanning the gap. CDR1 is LNHDA, CDR2 SQIVND, per germline (reference sequence). The DNA of the CDR3 is TGTGCCAGTAGTATCGACATATTATCCTACGAGCAGTACTTC. Translating it yields CASSIDILSYEQYF.

The V call is TRBV19, the J call TRBJ2-7; 9 nucleotides agree with TRBD1. Looked up from germline, CDR1 is LNHDA and CDR2 is SQIVND (reference sequence). This CDR3 comprises 15 residues. Unmatched junction bases numbered 9, after V lost 5 bases and J lost 4 bases. CDR3 loop: CASSPQGQGGYEQYF. For the CDR3, the DNA is TGTGCCAGTAGTCCCCAGGGACAGGGAGGGTACGAGCAGTACTTC.

In its sample, this clone was seen once. V and J are TRBV7-2 and TRBJ2-2, with 11 nucleotides matching TRBD2. This CDR3 has 15 residues. V lost 8 bases to trimming and J lost 6 bases; unmatched junction nucleotides: 8. Germline CDR1 SGHTA, CDR2 FQGNSA. This CDR3 is CASSPLAGEAGELFF. CDR3 nucleotides: TGTGCCAGCTCGCCACTAGCGGGAGAGGCCGGGGAGCTGTTTTTT.

The J gene is TRBJ1-1, the V gene TRBV2, with no clear D. This CDR3 has 14 amino acids. V dropped 4 bases and J dropped 4 bases, with 13 bases sitting between them. Per germline, CDR1 SNHLY and CDR2 FYNNEI. The CDR3 DNA is TGTGCCAGCAGTGTGGAAGGGATGGGCACTGAAGCTTTCTTT. It yields the protein CASSVEGMGTEAFF.

This clone was seen a single time. This chain uses TRBV12-3 or TRBV12-4 with TRBJ2-7; D remains unclear. The CDR3 is 11 amino acids. V dropped 7 bases and J dropped 9 bases, with 13 bases sitting between them. This CDR3 reads CASTPSQVQYF. The CDR3 nucleotides read TGTGCCAGCACCCCGTCTCAGGTGCAGTACTTC.

This chain uses TRBV18 with TRBJ2-2; D ambiguous. This CDR3 has 12 residues. The germline V gene has CDR1 KGHSH and CDR2 LQKENI. Between the trimmed V and J ends, which lost 3 bases and 4 bases, there was a span of 3 bases. The CDR3 DNA reads as TGTGCCAGCTCACCCCTCACCGGGGAGCTGTTTTTT. This codes for CASSPLTGELFF.

The V gene is TRBV19, the J gene TRBJ1-1; 8 nucleotides match TRBD1. V shed 10 bases, J shed 0 bases, and the junction held 7 bases outside the gene matches. The CDR3 covers 14 residues. From germline, CDR1 is LNHDA and CDR2 SQIVND (reference sequence). The CDR3 DNA is TGTGCCACCAAGCTGACAGGGGTGAACACTGAAGCTTTCTTT. It encodes CATKLTGVNTEAFF.

This CDR3 reads CASSQLGGLASEQYF. The DNA of the CDR3 is TGTGCCAGCAGCCAACTGGGGGGACTAGCCAGCGAGCAGTACTTC. The chain carries TRBV14 and TRBJ2-7; 9 bases match TRBD2. The V and J ends lost 2 bases and 6 bases, in that order; junction bases with no gene match: 8. In germline, CDR1 is SGHDN, CDR2 FVKESK. The CDR3 contains 15 residues.

This clone has more than one count but fewer than ten. V gene TRBV27 combines with J gene TRBJ2-2; TRBD2 aligns across 9 bases. In germline, CDR1 is MNHEY, CDR2 SMNVEV (reference sequence). The CDR3 has 17 residues. The V segment lost 7 bases and the J segment 4 bases; nucleotides outside the gene matches: 13. CDR3 in amino acids: CASKGLTSGDITGELFF. The DNA for the CDR3 is TGTGCCAGCAAAGGTTTGACTAGCGGAGATATCACCGGGGAGCTGTTTTTT.

This clone ranks as medium-sized. The V call is TRBV25-1, the J call TRBJ2-1, with 9 bases that match TRBD1. The CDR3 sequence is 12 residues long. Losses at the gene ends were 11 bases for V and 7 bases for J; bases not matched to a gene: 6. Per germline, CDR1 MGHDK and CDR2 SYGVNS. CDR3 residues: CAAGTGSNEQFF. The CDR3 bases are TGTGCCGCCGGGACAGGGAGTAATGAGCAGTTCTTC.

Here the CDR3 DNA reads TGTGCCAGCAGCCTAGAGACAGGGGGTCCCTACGAGCAGTACTTC. Amino acids: CASSLETGGPYEQYF. V gene TRBV7-9 combines with J gene TRBJ2-7, with 9 positions matching TRBD1. The CDR3 totals 15 residues. V lost 5 bases, J lost 2 bases, and 7 bases stayed unmatched. Germline values: CDR1 SEHNR, CDR2 FQNEAQ (reference sequence).

This chain links TRBV2 with TRBJ2-5; 7 bases agree with TRBD1. Germline lookup yields CDR1 SNHLY and CDR2 FYNNEI. V trimming: 3 bases; J trimming: 12 bases; junction bases outside the gene matches: 7. The CDR3 spans 12 residues. CDR3 in amino acids: CASSDLDGTEYF. The CDR3 DNA sequence: TGTGCCAGCAGTGATCTTGACGGGACAGAGTACTTC.